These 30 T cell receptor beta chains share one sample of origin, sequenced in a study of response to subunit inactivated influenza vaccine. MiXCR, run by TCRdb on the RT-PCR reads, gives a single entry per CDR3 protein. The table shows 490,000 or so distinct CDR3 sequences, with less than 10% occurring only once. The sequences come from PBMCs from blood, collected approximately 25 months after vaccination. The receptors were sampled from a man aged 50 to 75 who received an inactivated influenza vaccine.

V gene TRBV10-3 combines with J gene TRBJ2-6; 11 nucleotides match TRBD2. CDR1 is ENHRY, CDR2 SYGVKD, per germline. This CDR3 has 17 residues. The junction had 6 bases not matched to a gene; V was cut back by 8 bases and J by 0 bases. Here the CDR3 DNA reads TGTGCCATCGGGACTAGCGGAGCTTCCTCTGGGGCCAACGTCCTGACTTTC. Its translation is CAIGTSGASSGANVLTF.

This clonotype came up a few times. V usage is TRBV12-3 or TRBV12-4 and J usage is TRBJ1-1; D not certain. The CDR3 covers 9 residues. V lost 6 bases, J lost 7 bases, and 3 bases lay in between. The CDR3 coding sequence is TGTGCCAGCAGCTTTGAAGCTTTCTTT. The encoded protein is CASSFEAFF.

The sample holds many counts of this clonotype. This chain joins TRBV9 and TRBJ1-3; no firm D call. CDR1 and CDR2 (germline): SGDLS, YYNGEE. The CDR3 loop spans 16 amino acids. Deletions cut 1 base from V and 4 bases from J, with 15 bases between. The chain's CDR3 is CASSVRSQVSGNTIYF. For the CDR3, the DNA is TGTGCCAGCAGCGTAAGGTCTCAGGTATCCGGAAACACCATATATTTT.

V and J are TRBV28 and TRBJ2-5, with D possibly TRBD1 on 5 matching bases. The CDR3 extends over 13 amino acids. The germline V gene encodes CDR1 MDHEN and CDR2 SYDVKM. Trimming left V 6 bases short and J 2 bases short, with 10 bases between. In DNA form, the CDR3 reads TGTGCCAGCAGGGCCCAGGGTCAAGAGACCCAGTACTTC. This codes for CASRAQGQETQYF.

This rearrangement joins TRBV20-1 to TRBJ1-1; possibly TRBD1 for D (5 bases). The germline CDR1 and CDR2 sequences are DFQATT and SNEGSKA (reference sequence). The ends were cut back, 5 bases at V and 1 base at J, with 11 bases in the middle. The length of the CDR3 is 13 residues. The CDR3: CSAPGTTNTEAFF. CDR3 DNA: TGCAGTGCTCCCGGGACTACGAACACTGAAGCTTTCTTT.

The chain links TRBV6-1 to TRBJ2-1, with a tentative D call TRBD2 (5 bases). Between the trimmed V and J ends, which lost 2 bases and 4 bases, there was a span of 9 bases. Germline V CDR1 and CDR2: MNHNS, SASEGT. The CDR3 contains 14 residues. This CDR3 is CASSETGTYNEQFF. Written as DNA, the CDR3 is TGTGCCAGCAGTGAAACGGGAACATACAATGAGCAGTTCTTC.

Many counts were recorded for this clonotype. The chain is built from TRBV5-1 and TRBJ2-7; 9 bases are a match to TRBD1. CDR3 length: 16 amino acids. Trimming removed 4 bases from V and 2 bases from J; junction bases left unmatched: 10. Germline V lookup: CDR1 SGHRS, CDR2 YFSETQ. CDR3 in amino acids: CASSLRTQGAAYEQYF. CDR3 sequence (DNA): TGCGCCAGCAGCCTACGAACACAGGGGGCAGCCTACGAGCAGTACTTC.

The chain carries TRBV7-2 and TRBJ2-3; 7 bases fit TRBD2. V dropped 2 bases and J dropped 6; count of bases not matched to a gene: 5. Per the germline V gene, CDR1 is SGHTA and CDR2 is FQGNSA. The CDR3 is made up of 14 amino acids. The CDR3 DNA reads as TGTGCCAGCAGCTTAAGGCGGGGGAGGGATACGCAGTATTTT. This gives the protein CASSLRRGRDTQYF.

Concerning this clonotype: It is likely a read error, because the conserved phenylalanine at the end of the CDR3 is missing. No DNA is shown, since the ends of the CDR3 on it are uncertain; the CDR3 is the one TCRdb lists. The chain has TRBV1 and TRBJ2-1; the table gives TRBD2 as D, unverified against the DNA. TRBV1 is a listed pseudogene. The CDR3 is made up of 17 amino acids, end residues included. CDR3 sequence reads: CTSSRRTSGSRWGEQFS.

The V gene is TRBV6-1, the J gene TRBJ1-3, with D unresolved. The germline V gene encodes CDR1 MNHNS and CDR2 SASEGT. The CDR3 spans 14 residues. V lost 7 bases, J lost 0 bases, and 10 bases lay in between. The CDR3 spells CASTGGSSGNTIYF. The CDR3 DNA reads TGTGCCAGCACCGGCGGAAGCTCTGGAAACACCATATATTTT.

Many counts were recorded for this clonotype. This CDR3 reads CSVGTSGGRWETQYF. DNA for the CDR3: TGCAGCGTTGGGACTAGCGGGGGACGGTGGGAGACCCAGTACTTC. The rearrangement joins TRBV29-1 to TRBJ2-5; TRBD2 agrees at 13 bases. There are 15 residues in the CDR3. The V gene end was trimmed by 4 bases and the J gene end by 5 bases; junction bases not matched to a gene: 7. Germline CDR1 SQVTM, CDR2 ANQGSEA.

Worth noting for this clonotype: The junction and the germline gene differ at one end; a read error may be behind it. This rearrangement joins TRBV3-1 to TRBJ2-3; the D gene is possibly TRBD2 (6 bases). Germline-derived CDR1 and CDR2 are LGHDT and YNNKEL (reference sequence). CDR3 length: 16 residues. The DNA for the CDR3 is TGTGCCTGCAGCCAAGCGGGTCCCTATAGCACAGATACGCAGTATTTT. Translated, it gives CACSQAGPYSTDTQYF.

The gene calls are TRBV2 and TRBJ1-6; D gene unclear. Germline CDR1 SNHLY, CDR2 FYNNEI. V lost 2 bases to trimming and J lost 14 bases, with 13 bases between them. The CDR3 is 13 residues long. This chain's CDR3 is CASSESPGLSLHF. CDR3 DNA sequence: TGTGCCAGCAGTGAAAGTCCGGGCCTATCCCTCCACTTT.

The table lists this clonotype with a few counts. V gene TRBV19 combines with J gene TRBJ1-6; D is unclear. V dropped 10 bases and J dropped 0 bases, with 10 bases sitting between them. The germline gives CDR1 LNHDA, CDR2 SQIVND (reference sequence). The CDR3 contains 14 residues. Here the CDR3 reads CATQESSYNSPLHF. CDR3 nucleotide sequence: TGTGCCACCCAGGAGAGCTCCTATAATTCACCCCTCCACTTT.

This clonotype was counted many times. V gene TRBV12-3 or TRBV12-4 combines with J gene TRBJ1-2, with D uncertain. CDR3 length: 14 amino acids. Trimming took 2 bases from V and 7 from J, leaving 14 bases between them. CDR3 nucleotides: TGTGCCAGCAGTTTATCGTCTGGTACTGCTGGCTACACCTTC. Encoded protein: CASSLSSGTAGYTF.

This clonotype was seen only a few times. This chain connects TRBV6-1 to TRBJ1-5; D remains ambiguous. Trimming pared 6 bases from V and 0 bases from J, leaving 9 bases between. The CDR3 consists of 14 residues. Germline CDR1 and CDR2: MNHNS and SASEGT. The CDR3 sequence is CASSTTYSNQPQHF. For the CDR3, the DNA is TGTGCCAGCAGCACAACTTATAGCAATCAGCCCCAGCATTTT.

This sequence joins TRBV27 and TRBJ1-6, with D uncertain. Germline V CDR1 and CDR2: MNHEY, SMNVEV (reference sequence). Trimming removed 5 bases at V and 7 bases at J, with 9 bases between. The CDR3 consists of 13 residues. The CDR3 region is CASSRILNSPLHF. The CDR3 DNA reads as TGTGCCAGCAGTCGGATCCTAAATTCACCCCTCCACTTT.

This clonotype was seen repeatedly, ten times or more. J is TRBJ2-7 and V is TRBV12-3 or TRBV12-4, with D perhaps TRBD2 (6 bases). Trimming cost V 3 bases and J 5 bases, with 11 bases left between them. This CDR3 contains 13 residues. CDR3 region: CASSFAGPNEQYF. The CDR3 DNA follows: TGTGCCAGCAGTTTCGCGGGGCCGAACGAGCAGTACTTC.

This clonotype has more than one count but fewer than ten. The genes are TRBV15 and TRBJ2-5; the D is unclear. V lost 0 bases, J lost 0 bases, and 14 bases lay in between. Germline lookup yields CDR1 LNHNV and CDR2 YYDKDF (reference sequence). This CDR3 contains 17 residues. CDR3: CATSRDPRDRYQETQYF. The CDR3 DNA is TGTGCCACCAGCAGAGATCCCAGAGACCGGTACCAAGAGACCCAGTACTTC.

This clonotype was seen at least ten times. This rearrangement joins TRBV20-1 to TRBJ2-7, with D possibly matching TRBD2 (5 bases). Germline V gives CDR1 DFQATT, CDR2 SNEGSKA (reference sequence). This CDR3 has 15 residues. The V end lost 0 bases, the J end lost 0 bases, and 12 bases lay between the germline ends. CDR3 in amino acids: CSAREGQRNSYEQYF. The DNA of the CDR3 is TGCAGTGCTAGAGAAGGCCAGCGGAACTCCTACGAGCAGTACTTC.

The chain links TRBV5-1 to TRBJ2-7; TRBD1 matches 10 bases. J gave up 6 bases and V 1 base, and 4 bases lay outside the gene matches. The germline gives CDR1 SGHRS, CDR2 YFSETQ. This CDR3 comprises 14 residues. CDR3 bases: TGCGCCAGCAGCTTGACCGGGACAGGGGTCGAGCAGTACTTC. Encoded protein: CASSLTGTGVEQYF.

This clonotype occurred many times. Written as DNA, the CDR3 is TGTGCCAGCAGCCAATGGGACAGCCCTTCGGAGACCCAGTACTTC. Translation: CASSQWDSPSETQYF. The V call is TRBV14, the J call TRBJ2-5; 7 positions match TRBD1. This CDR3 has 15 amino acids. V trimming: 2 bases; J trimming: 5 bases; junction bases outside the gene matches: 8. Germline values: CDR1 SGHDN, CDR2 FVKESK.

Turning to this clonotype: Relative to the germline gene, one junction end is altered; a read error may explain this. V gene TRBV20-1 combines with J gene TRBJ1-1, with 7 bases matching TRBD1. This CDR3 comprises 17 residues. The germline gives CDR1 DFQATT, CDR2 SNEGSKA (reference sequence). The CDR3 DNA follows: TGCAGTGCAAGAGGCGGCAGGGGGGTTCTTTTGAACACTGAAGCTTTCTTT. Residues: CSARGGRGVLLNTEAFF.

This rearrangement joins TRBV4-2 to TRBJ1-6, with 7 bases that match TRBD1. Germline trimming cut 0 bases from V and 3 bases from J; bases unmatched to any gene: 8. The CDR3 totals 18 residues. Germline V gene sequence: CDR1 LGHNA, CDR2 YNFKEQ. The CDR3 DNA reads TGTGCCAGCAGCCAAGAGGTTTGGACAGGAATCTATAATTCACCCCTCCACTTT. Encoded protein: CASSQEVWTGIYNSPLHF.

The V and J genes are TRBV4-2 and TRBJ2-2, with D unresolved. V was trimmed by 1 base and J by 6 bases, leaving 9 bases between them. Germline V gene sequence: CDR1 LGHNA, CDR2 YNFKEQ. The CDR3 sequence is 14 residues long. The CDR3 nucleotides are TGTGCCAGCAGCCAAGTTCAGGCTTCCGGGGAGCTGTTTTTT. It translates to CASSQVQASGELFF.

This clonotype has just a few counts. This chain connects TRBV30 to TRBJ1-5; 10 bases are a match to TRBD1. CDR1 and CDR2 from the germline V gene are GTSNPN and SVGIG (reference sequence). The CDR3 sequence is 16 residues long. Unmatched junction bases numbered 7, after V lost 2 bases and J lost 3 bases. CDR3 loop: CAWSLGGTGVNQPQHF. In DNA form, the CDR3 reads TGTGCCTGGAGTCTAGGCGGGACAGGGGTCAATCAGCCCCAGCATTTT.

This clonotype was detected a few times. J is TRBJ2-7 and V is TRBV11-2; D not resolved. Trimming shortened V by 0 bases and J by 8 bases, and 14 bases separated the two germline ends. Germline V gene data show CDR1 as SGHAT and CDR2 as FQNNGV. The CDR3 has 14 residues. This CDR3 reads CASSLDRSPGKQYF. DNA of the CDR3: TGTGCCAGCAGCTTAGACAGGTCCCCAGGAAAGCAGTACTTC.

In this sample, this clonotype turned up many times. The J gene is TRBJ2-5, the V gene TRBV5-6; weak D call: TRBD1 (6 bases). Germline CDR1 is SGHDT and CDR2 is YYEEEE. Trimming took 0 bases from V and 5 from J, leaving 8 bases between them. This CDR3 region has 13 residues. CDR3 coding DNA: TGTGCCAGCAGCTTGGACAGGGCGGAGACCCAGTACTTC. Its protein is CASSLDRAETQYF.

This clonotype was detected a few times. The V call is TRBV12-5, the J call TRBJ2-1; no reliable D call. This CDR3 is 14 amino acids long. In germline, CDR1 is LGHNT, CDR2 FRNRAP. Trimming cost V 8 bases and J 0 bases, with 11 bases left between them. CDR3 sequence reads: CASTDRNSYNEQFF. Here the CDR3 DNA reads TGTGCTAGTACGGACCGAAACTCCTACAATGAGCAGTTCTTC.

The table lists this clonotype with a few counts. CDR3 amino acids: CSARDRDRGETQYF. CDR3 DNA: TGCAGTGCTAGAGATAGGGACAGGGGCGAGACCCAGTACTTC. This chain uses TRBV20-1 with TRBJ2-5; 10 bases are a match to TRBD1. The V segment lost 0 bases and the J segment 5 bases; nucleotides outside the gene matches: 3. The CDR3 runs to 14 residues. Per the germline V gene, CDR1 is DFQATT and CDR2 is SNEGSKA (reference sequence).